The 20 T cell receptor beta chains given below trace back to one sample, sequenced in a study of OX40 agonist ivuxolimab in advanced cancers. Profiling relied on immunoSEQ multiplex PCR, and the TCRdb table lists in-frame clones only, not all of them. Here the sample spans about 66,000 clones, roughly 90% being singletons. Sequencing was performed on CD4+ or CD8+ T cells sorted from blood, taken in a trial of the OX40 agonist ivuxolimab. These receptors originate from an adult with an advanced solid tumor such as melanoma, head and neck, liver or kidney cancer.

The chain carries TRBV19 and TRBJ2-7; a possible D gene is TRBD2 (5 bases). This CDR3 contains 15 residues. Germline lookup yields CDR1 LNHDA and CDR2 SQIVND (reference sequence). Trimming stripped 7 bases from V and 6 bases from J, with 22 bases between. CDR3 sequence reads: CASIETAADLGEQYF. The CDR3 DNA sequence: TGTGCCAGTATTGAAACAGCGGCGGATCTCGGCGAGCAGTACTTC.

This sequence joins TRBV5-5 and TRBJ1-1; possibly TRBD1 for D (5 bases). V lost 4 bases, J lost 1 base, and 20 bases lay in between. Germline values: CDR1 SGHKS, CDR2 YYEKEE (reference sequence). The CDR3 has 17 residues. In DNA, the CDR3 is TGTGCCAGCAGCCGTCAGGGTATCTGGACGGCGAACACTGAAGCTTTCTTT. Encoded protein: CASSRQGIWTANTEAFF.

The J gene is TRBJ1-2, the V gene TRBV25-1, with D possibly TRBD1 on 6 matching bases. The germline V gene encodes CDR1 MGHDK and CDR2 SYGVNS. The CDR3 covers 13 residues. Trimming stripped 6 bases from V and 3 bases from J, with 11 bases between. CDR3 residues: CASRQGNDYGYTF. The CDR3 DNA reads as TGTGCCAGCAGACAGGGAAATGACTATGGCTACACCTTC.

The chain is built from TRBV5-1 and TRBJ1-1; 8 bases are shared with TRBD1. The CDR3 has 15 amino acids. The trim removed 3 bases at V and 0 bases at J, leaving 4 bases unmatched. Germline V gene data show CDR1 as SGHRS and CDR2 as YFSETQ. The CDR3 protein is CASSSQGGVNTEAFF. CDR3 bases: TGCGCCAGCAGCTCACAGGGGGGCGTGAACACTGAAGCTTTCTTT. Full variable domain (missing parts from reference TRBV5-1 and TRBJ1-1): KAGVTQTPRYLIKTRGQQVTLSCSPISGHRSVSWYQQTPGQGLQFLFEYFSETQRNKGNFPGRFSGRQFSNSRSEMNVSTLELGDSALYLCASSSQGGVNTEAFFGQGTRLTVV.

This chain links TRBV10-3 with TRBJ1-5; D unclear. The V gene lost 7 bases and the J gene lost 7 bases, with 8 bases spanning the gap. There are 11 residues in the CDR3. The V gene's germline CDR1 is ENHRY and CDR2 SYGVKD. In DNA, the CDR3 is TGTGCCATCATCGGTCAACAGCCCCAGCATTTT. Translating gives CAIIGQQPQHF.

The chain carries TRBV19 and TRBJ2-7, with D maybe TRBD1 (6 bases). V lost 4 bases and J 6 bases, leaving 16 bases between the germline ends. This CDR3 comprises 14 residues. Germline V gene data show CDR1 as LNHDA and CDR2 as SQIVND (reference sequence). CDR3 in DNA: TGTGCCAGTAGTAAGGGCCAGGGGAGTTCCGAGCAGTACTTC. Translation: CASSKGQGSSEQYF.

This clone was found once. The rearrangement joins TRBV5-1 to TRBJ2-7; D is perhaps TRBD1 (7 bases). CDR3 length: 17 residues. The V end lost 0 bases, the J end lost 6 bases, and 22 bases lay between the germline ends. Germline V CDR1 and CDR2: SGHRS, YFSETQ. The CDR3 reads CASSLGLRQGGRSEQYF. The CDR3 nucleotides are TGCGCCAGCAGCTTGGGCCTACGACAGGGAGGTCGCTCCGAGCAGTACTTC.

The rearrangement links TRBV27 to TRBJ1-1; TRBD1 aligns across 8 bases. CDR3 length equals 16 residues. Germline V gene lookup returns CDR1 MNHEY and CDR2 SMNVEV (reference sequence). Trimming cost V 5 bases and J 2 bases; bases outside gene matches: 10. In nucleotides, the CDR3 is TGTGCCAGCAGTCCAGACAGGGGTAAGGGCAACACTGAAGCTTTCTTT. Amino acid sequence: CASSPDRGKGNTEAFF.

The chain joins TRBV5-6 to TRBJ1-5; 9 bases are a match to TRBD1. This CDR3 has 14 amino acids. After removal of 4 bases from V and 7 bases from J, the junction contained 6 bases not matched to a gene. Germline CDR1 reads SGHDT; CDR2 reads YYEEEE. Here the CDR3 DNA reads TGTGCCAGCAGCGACGGGACAGGGCGGCAGCCCCAGCATTTT. Protein: CASSDGTGRQPQHF.

The V gene is TRBV6-5, the J gene TRBJ2-5; 9 nucleotides agree with TRBD2. The V gene's germline CDR1 is MNHEY and CDR2 SVGAGI. The CDR3 extends over 16 amino acids. V was clipped by 0 bases and J by 2 bases; unmatched bases: 4. The CDR3 loop is CASSYSRLAAQETQYF. In DNA, the CDR3 is TGTGCCAGCAGTTACTCGAGACTAGCGGCTCAAGAGACCCAGTACTTC.

The CDR3 DNA sequence: TGCGCCAGCAGCATCCCGACGGCCTCCGCTGGCTACACCTTC. The encoded protein is CASSIPTASAGYTF. The chain carries TRBV5-1 and TRBJ1-2; the D is unclear. Trimming removed 4 bases from V and 7 bases from J, with 17 bases in between. Per germline, CDR1 SGHRS and CDR2 YFSETQ. The CDR3 sequence is 14 residues long.

This clone was recorded a few times. The chain has TRBV19 and TRBJ1-5, with 11 bases identical to TRBD1. The V and J ends lost 5 bases and 2 bases, in that order; junction bases with no gene match: 8. This CDR3 region has 17 residues. Germline lookup yields CDR1 LNHDA and CDR2 SQIVND (reference sequence). The CDR3 coding sequence is TGTGCCAGTAGTGACGGGACAGGGGGAGGAGGCAATCAGCCCCAGCATTTT. Encoded protein: CASSDGTGGGGNQPQHF.

The rearrangement uses TRBV10-3 and TRBJ1-1; D is perhaps TRBD1 (6 bases). V lost 8 bases and J lost 4, with 17 bases in between. Germline CDR1 and CDR2: ENHRY and SYGVKD. The CDR3 has 14 residues. The CDR3 DNA reads as TGTGCCATCTCCCGACAGGAGGAGGGCACTGAAGCTTTCTTT. Translating it yields CAISRQEEGTEAFF.

V usage is TRBV15 and J usage is TRBJ2-5; maybe TRBD2 (5 bases). The germline CDR1 and CDR2 sequences are LNHNV and YYDKDF (reference sequence). CDR3 length: 17 residues. Trimming shortened V by 0 bases and J by 9 bases, and 23 bases separated the two germline ends. The CDR3 region has the DNA TGTGCCACCAGCAGAGACCTAGCCCTGAGTTGGGTTATGGCCCAGTACTTC. Protein sequence: CATSRDLALSWVMAQYF.

The chain uses TRBV18 and TRBJ1-1; 10 bases match TRBD1. This CDR3 has 14 amino acids. Germline V gene data show CDR1 as KGHSH and CDR2 as LQKENI. The trim removed 5 bases at V and 5 bases at J, leaving 5 bases unmatched. CDR3 nucleotides: TGTGCCAGCTCAGAGGGACAGGGGAGGACTGAAGCTTTCTTT. As protein: CASSEGQGRTEAFF.

In this sample, this clone turned up once. This chain uses TRBV6-1 with TRBJ1-2; TRBD1 matches 8 bases. CDR3 size: 16 residues. From germline, CDR1 is MNHNS and CDR2 SASEGT. J gave up 4 bases and V 4 bases, and 11 bases lay outside the gene matches. The CDR3 DNA is TGTGCCAGCAGTGGCCCGAGACAGGGGATTTTCTATGGCTACACCTTC. This codes for CASSGPRQGIFYGYTF.

The chain carries TRBV7-9 and TRBJ1-1, with 8 bases identical to TRBD1. With V trimmed by 5 bases and J by 5 bases, 10 bases remained unmatched. The CDR3 is 15 residues long. Germline CDR1 is SEHNR and CDR2 is FQNEAQ (reference sequence). CDR3: CASSPTAGGRTEAFF. The CDR3 DNA reads as TGTGCCAGCAGCCCAACTGCAGGGGGCCGAACTGAAGCTTTCTTT.

V and J are TRBV5-1 and TRBJ1-6; no reliable D call. This CDR3 contains 15 residues. Germline V gives CDR1 SGHRS, CDR2 YFSETQ. Trimming stripped 4 bases from V and 3 bases from J, with 11 bases between. The CDR3 coding sequence is TGCGCCAGCAGCGCGGGGAGAAGCTATAATTCACCCCTCCACTTT. Encoded protein: CASSAGRSYNSPLHF.

V gene TRBV5-1 combines with J gene TRBJ1-1; no firm D call. This CDR3 contains 14 residues. Germline V gene sequence: CDR1 SGHRS, CDR2 YFSETQ. V gave up 4 bases and J gave up 3 bases, with 13 bases separating them. The CDR3 DNA is TGCGCCAGCAGCCTGAGTCGGGGAGACACTGAAGCTTTCTTT. Translating gives CASSLSRGDTEAFF.

V and J are TRBV10-3 and TRBJ1-5; 12 bases agree with TRBD1. Per the germline V gene, CDR1 is ENHRY and CDR2 is SYGVKD. The J segment lost 6 bases and the V segment lost 4 bases, leaving 7 bases of the junction unmatched. This CDR3 is 16 amino acids long. This CDR3 reads CAISGGTGGASQPQHF. In DNA, the CDR3 is TGTGCCATCAGTGGAGGGACAGGGGGCGCATCTCAGCCCCAGCATTTT.